One and the same sample provided the 23 T cell receptor beta chains below, sequenced in a study of shared clonotypes between healthy human individuals. Profiled with immunoSEQ multiplex PCR; TCRdb holds only in-frame clones, not every one. This table has fewer than 600,000 clones, 70% to 80% appearing once. Sequences were obtained from PBMCs. The source of these receptors is a middle-aged woman in good health. Some clones in this sample may be carry-over from other donors' samples.

CDR3 loop: CASSPYPMDLAELFF. The CDR3 DNA reads TGTGCCAGCTCACCATACCCCATGGATCTCGCGGAGCTGTTTTTT. This chain connects TRBV18 to TRBJ2-2; D is unclear. V lost 2 bases and J lost 10, with 17 bases in between. CDR1 KGHSH and CDR2 LQKENI come from the germline V gene. This CDR3 contains 15 residues.

The chain uses TRBV6-1 and TRBJ2-2; 7 bases map to TRBD1. After removal of 1 base from V and 2 bases from J, the junction contained 1 base not matched to a gene. Germline values: CDR1 MNHNS, CDR2 SASEGT. The CDR3 runs to 15 residues. CDR3 sequence: CASSEGTGNTGELFF. DNA of the CDR3: TGTGCCAGCAGTGAAGGGACAGGCAACACCGGGGAGCTGTTTTTT.

V usage is TRBV7-6 and J usage is TRBJ1-3, with 8 bases identical to TRBD1. This CDR3 has 15 amino acids. The V segment lost 1 base and the J segment 6 bases; nucleotides outside the gene matches: 5. Germline CDR1 SGHVS, CDR2 FNYEAQ. The CDR3 protein is CASSLGWQGANTIYF. Written as DNA, the CDR3 is TGTGCCAGCAGCTTAGGTTGGCAGGGGGCAAACACCATATATTTT.

The CDR3 DNA sequence: TGTGCCAGCAGCACTAGTGGGCCACAGGGTTCCAAAAACATTCAGTACTTC. Translation: CASSTSGPQGSKNIQYF. The chain has TRBV11-2 and TRBJ2-4; D is perhaps TRBD1 (6 bases). The V gene lost 5 bases and the J gene lost 2 bases, with 19 bases spanning the gap. The length of the CDR3 is 17 residues. Per the germline V gene, CDR1 is SGHAT and CDR2 is FQNNGV. Full variable domain (missing parts from reference TRBV11-2 and TRBJ2-4): EAGVAQSPRYKIIEKRQSVAFWCNPISGHATLYWYQQILGQGPKLLIQFQNNGVVDDSQLPKDRFSAERLKGVDSTLKIQPAKLEDSAVYLCASSTSGPQGSKNIQYFGAGTRLSVL.

This sequence joins TRBV15 and TRBJ2-1, with TRBD1 matching over 10 bases. The CDR3 has 12 residues. Germline-derived CDR1 and CDR2 are LNHNV and YYDKDF (reference sequence). With V trimmed by 5 bases and J by 8 bases, 0 bases remained unmatched. CDR3 sequence: CATSGTGDEQFF. In nucleotides, the CDR3 is TGTGCCACCAGCGGGACAGGGGATGAGCAGTTCTTC.

The CDR3 nucleotides are TGTGCCAGTAGAAACAGGGGATTAGGGGCTCAGCCCCAGCATTTT. Translating gives CASRNRGLGAQPQHF. J is TRBJ1-5 and V is TRBV19; 7 nucleotides line up with TRBD1. Germline V gives CDR1 LNHDA, CDR2 SQIVND (reference sequence). V lost 6 bases to trimming and J lost 6 bases; unmatched junction nucleotides: 11. The CDR3 spans 15 residues.

The V call is TRBV19, the J call TRBJ2-7, with TRBD1 identical over 9 bases. Germline trimming cut 4 bases from V and 6 bases from J; bases unmatched to any gene: 13. The CDR3 runs 16 residues. Germline CDR1 and CDR2: LNHDA and SQIVND (reference sequence). The CDR3 reads CASSTVAGTGSVEQYF. CDR3 sequence (DNA): TGTGCCAGTAGTACTGTAGCCGGGACAGGGTCTGTCGAGCAGTACTTC.

The chain carries TRBV27 and TRBJ2-3; possibly TRBD2 for D (6 bases). V was clipped by 6 bases and J by 11 bases, with 18 bases between them. The CDR3 spans 13 residues. Per germline, CDR1 MNHEY and CDR2 SMNVEV (reference sequence). CDR3 residues: CASSTIAQTRQYF. In DNA, the CDR3 is TGTGCCAGCAGCACCATAGCCCAGACTAGGCAGTATTTT.

This chain connects TRBV9 to TRBJ2-2, with a possible D match to TRBD1 (6 bases). CDR3 length equals 15 residues. The germline CDR1 and CDR2 sequences are SGDLS and YYNGEE. Trimming left V 2 bases short and J 5 bases short, with 13 bases between. CDR3 DNA: TGTGCCAGCAGCGTCAGGGGTGGGGGAACCGGGGAGCTGTTTTTT. It translates to CASSVRGGGTGELFF.

The genes are TRBV28 and TRBJ2-7; 8 nucleotides match TRBD1. Germline trimming cut 5 bases from V and 3 bases from J; bases unmatched to any gene: 12. This CDR3 has 16 amino acids. Germline V lookup: CDR1 MDHEN, CDR2 SYDVKM. The CDR3 here is CASSPSPGQDVYEQYF. In nucleotides, the CDR3 is TGTGCCAGCAGTCCATCCCCGGGACAGGACGTCTACGAGCAGTACTTC.

This clone was found a few times. V gene TRBV30 combines with J gene TRBJ1-1; D is uncertain. This CDR3 contains 13 residues. Per the germline V gene, CDR1 is GTSNPN and CDR2 is SVGIG (reference sequence). V was pared by 0 bases and J by 2 bases, with 7 bases between. In DNA form, the CDR3 reads TGTGCCTGGAGTGTGCAGGATAACACTGAAGCTTTCTTT. Amino acid sequence: CAWSVQDNTEAFF. Supplemented by reference TRBV30 and TRBJ1-1, the full variable domain reads SQTIHQWPATLVQPVGSPLSLECTVEGTSNPNLYWYRQAAGRGLQLLFYSVGIGQISSEVPQNLSASRPQDRQFILSSKKLLLSDSGFYLCAWSVQDNTEAFFGQGTRLTVV.

The J gene is TRBJ2-7, the V gene TRBV7-8; the match to TRBD1 covers 7 bases. Per germline, CDR1 SGHVS and CDR2 FQNEAQ. This CDR3 has 14 residues. V shed 5 bases, J shed 7 bases, and the junction held 11 bases outside the gene matches. DNA for the CDR3: TGTGCCAGCAGCCCAGATAGACAGGGCACGGAGCAGTACTTC. Protein sequence: CASSPDRQGTEQYF.

This CDR3 is CASSEAIRSYNEQFF. The CDR3 region has the DNA TGTGCCAGCAGTGAGGCCATCCGTTCCTACAATGAGCAGTTCTTC. The V call is TRBV6-1, the J call TRBJ2-1; D not resolved. This CDR3 has 15 amino acids. V lost 3 bases and J lost 1, with 10 bases in between. The germline V gene encodes CDR1 MNHNS and CDR2 SASEGT.

The rearrangement uses TRBV30 and TRBJ1-5, with 7 bases lining up with TRBD1. The germline V gene encodes CDR1 GTSNPN and CDR2 SVGIG (reference sequence). Losses at the gene ends were 2 bases for V and 6 bases for J; bases not matched to a gene: 7. The length of the CDR3 is 14 residues. CDR3 residues: CAWSSNRGGQPQHF. The CDR3 region has the DNA TGTGCCTGGAGTTCCAACAGGGGTGGTCAGCCCCAGCATTTT.

This clone has only a few counts. The rearrangement joins TRBV11-2 to TRBJ2-3; a possible D gene is TRBD1 (5 bases). This CDR3 has 15 amino acids. In germline, CDR1 is SGHAT, CDR2 FQNNGV. V was shortened by 0 bases and J by 2 bases, with 9 bases between the two germline ends. In DNA form, the CDR3 reads TGTGCCAGCAGCTTAGAATCCAGGGACACAGATACGCAGTATTTT. Translation gives CASSLESRDTDTQYF.

The chain is built from TRBV7-3 and TRBJ1-2, with 10 bases fitting TRBD1. CDR3 size: 15 residues. Germline V gives CDR1 SGHTA, CDR2 FQGTGA. J gave up 8 bases and V 0 bases, and 6 bases lay outside the gene matches. CDR3 nucleotide sequence: TGTGCCAGCAGCTTAACCCCCGGGACAGGGGCGGGCTACACCTTC. It translates to CASSLTPGTGAGYTF. Full variable domain (outside the CDR3, taken from reference TRBV7-3 and TRBJ1-2): GAGVSQTPSNKVTEKGKYVELRCDPISGHTALYWYRQSLGQGPEFLIYFQGTGAADDSGLPNDRFFAVRPEGSVSTLKIQRTERGDSAVYLCASSLTPGTGAGYTFGSGTRLTVV.

The genes are TRBV19 and TRBJ2-1; D may be TRBD1 (6 bases). The CDR3 is 16 residues long. Trimming removed 2 bases from V and 6 bases from J, with 17 bases in between. Germline values: CDR1 LNHDA, CDR2 SQIVND (reference sequence). CDR3 sequence reads: CASSISDRPPSNEQFF. DNA for the CDR3: TGTGCCAGTAGTATAAGCGACAGGCCTCCTTCCAATGAGCAGTTCTTC.

The rearrangement joins TRBV27 to TRBJ2-3, with TRBD1 matching 8 bases. CDR1 MNHEY and CDR2 SMNVEV come from the germline V gene (reference sequence). The trim removed 0 bases at V and 6 bases at J, leaving 11 bases unmatched. CDR3 size: 17 residues. For the CDR3, the DNA is TGTGCCAGCAGTTTATCTTCCGGGCAGGGGGCACGCGATACGCAGTATTTT. Encoded protein: CASSLSSGQGARDTQYF.

The chain employs TRBV4-1 and TRBJ2-3, with a tentative D call TRBD1 (5 bases). The CDR3 runs to 17 residues. From germline, CDR1 is MGHRA and CDR2 YSYEKL. V shed 1 base and J shed 8 bases, with 22 bases lying between them. The DNA of the CDR3 is TGCGCCAGCAGCCAAGTTGGGGTAGGTCAGGGCCGTCCTACGCAGTATTTT. It translates to CASSQVGVGQGRPTQYF.

The chain joins TRBV7-6 to TRBJ2-1; D may correspond to TRBD1 or TRBD2 (6 bases each). Trimming stripped 7 bases from V and 2 bases from J, with 21 bases between. Germline V gene data show CDR1 as SGHVS and CDR2 as FNYEAQ. The CDR3 runs 17 residues. The CDR3 nucleotides read TGTGCCAGCAAAAGTATCGGGGGCTGGGGTGCCTACAATGAGCAGTTCTTC. It yields the protein CASKSIGGWGAYNEQFF. Together with reference TRBV7-6 and TRBJ2-1, the CDR3 gives the full variable domain: GAGVSQSPRYKVTKRGQDVALRCDPISGHVSLYWYRQALGQGPEFLTYFNYEAQQDKSGLPNDRFSAERPEGSISTLTIQRTEQRDSAMYRCASKSIGGWGAYNEQFFGPGTRLTVL.

The chain links TRBV27 to TRBJ2-7; 7 nucleotides agree with TRBD1. The V and J ends lost 5 bases and 6 bases, in that order; junction bases with no gene match: 13. The CDR3 is 15 residues long. Germline lookup yields CDR1 MNHEY and CDR2 SMNVEV (reference sequence). The CDR3 DNA follows: TGTGCCAGCAGTCCCCTGACAGGGTACACGGCCGAGCAGTACTTC. Translated, it gives CASSPLTGYTAEQYF.

This clone was counted a few times. The chain uses TRBV4-2 and TRBJ2-1; TRBD2 might be the D (5 bases). The CDR3 totals 17 residues. Germline CDR1 reads LGHNA; CDR2 reads YNFKEQ. The V end was cut by 5 bases, the J end by 8 bases, with 25 bases between. The DNA for the CDR3 is TGTGCCAGCAGCAGCGGAAACCCAGGCCGACTCCTGGATGAGCAGTTCTTC. As protein: CASSSGNPGRLLDEQFF.

The gene calls are TRBV7-8 and TRBJ2-7; 7 bases align to TRBD1. The junction had 6 bases not matched to a gene; V was cut back by 2 bases and J by 5 bases. Germline CDR1 is SGHVS and CDR2 is FQNEAQ. This CDR3 spans 14 amino acids. CDR3 loop: CASSLSGTENEQYF. Here the CDR3 DNA reads TGTGCCAGCAGCTTATCCGGGACAGAAAACGAGCAGTACTTC.